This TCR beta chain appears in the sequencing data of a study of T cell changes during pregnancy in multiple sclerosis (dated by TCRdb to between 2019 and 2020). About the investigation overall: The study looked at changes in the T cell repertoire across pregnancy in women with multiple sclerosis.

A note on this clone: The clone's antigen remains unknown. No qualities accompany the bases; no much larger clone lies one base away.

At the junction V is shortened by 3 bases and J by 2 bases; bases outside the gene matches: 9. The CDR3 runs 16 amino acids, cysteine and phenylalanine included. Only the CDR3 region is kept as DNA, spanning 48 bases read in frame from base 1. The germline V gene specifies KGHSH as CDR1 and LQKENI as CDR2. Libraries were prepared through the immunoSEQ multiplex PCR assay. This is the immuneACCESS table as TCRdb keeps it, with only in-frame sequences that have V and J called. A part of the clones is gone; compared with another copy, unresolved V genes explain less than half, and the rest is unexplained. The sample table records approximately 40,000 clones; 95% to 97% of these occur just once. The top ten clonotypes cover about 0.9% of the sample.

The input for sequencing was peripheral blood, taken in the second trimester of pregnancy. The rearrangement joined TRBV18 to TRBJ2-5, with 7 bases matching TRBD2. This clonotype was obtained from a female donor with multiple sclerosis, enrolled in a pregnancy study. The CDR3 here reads CASSPSPSGLQETQYF. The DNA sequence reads TGTGCCAGCTCACCGAGCCCTAGCGGACTTCAAGAGACCCAGTACTTC. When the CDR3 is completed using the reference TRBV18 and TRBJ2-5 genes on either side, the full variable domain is NAGVMQNPRHLVRRRGQEARLRCSPMKGHSHVYWYRQLPEEGLKFMVYLQKENIIDESGMPKERFSAEFPKEGPSILRIQQVVRGDSAAYFCASSPSPSGLQETQYFGPGTRLLVL.